The clone carrying this TCR beta chain was counted once. No antigen is known for it. CDR1 and CDR2 (germline): SGHDT, YYEEEE. CDR3 length: 15 amino acids. The V end was cut by 0 bases, the J end by 2 bases, with 9 bases between. This record belongs to a study of somatic mutations in cytotoxic T cells in rheumatoid arthritis. Study as a whole: Patients had 25 to 30 ml EDTA blood drawn right after diagnosis, before any treatment. Study conclusions and caveats: With age, CD8+ clonality increased in rheumatoid arthritis patients, whereas no such increase appeared in healthy controls. The slightly lower representation of TRBV07 among rheumatoid arthritis patients did not undergo correction for multiple comparisons.

Some clones are missing from TCRdb's copy, which holds only in-frame ones; the method was immunoSEQ multiplex PCR. The table records 20,000 or so clones, approximately 80% of them present only once. The sequencing sample was made of CD8+ T cells sorted from blood. This chain joins TRBV5-6 and TRBJ1-3, with a weak D call TRBD1 (6 bases). The TCR sequence derives from an adult with rheumatoid arthritis. The CDR3 coding sequence is TGTGCCAGCAGCTTGGAACAGGGTGCTGGAAACACCATATATTTT. Translation gives CASSLEQGAGNTIYF.